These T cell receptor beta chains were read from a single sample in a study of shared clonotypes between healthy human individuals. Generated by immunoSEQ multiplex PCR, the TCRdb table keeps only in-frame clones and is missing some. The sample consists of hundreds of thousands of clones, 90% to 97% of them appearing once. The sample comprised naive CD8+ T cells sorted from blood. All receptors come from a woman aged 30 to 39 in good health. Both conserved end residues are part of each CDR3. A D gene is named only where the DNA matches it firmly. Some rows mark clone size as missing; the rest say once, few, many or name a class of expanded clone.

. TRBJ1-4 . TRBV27 TGTGCCAGCAGTCCTACGACAGGTTCAACTAATGAAAAACTGTTTTTT CASSPTTGSTNEKLFF
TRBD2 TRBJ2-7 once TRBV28 TGTGCCAGCACCACCATAGGGGGACTAGCGGGAGGTAGGGGCGAGCAGTACTTC CASTTIGGLAGGRGEQYF
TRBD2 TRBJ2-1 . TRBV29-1 TGCAGCGAACTGGTGGGGCGGGAGGCCTTCTTC CSELVGREAFF
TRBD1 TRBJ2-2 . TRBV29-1 TGCAGCGTTGTGGGGGTAGACAGGGGGCCGAACACCGGGGAGCTGTTTTTT CSVVGVDRGPNTGELFF
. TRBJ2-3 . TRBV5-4 TGTGCCAGCAGCTTGGACAGAGGATCCTCGGGGCAGTATTTT CASSLDRGSSGQYF
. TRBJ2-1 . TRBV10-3 TGTGCCATCAGTGACCCCAGTGGGCCTCACAATGAGCAGTTCTTC CAISDPSGPHNEQFF
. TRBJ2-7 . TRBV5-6 TGTGCCAGCAGCTTGGCCGTGACAGTAGAATTC CASSLAVTVEF
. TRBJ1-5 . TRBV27 TGTGCCAGCAGTTTATCGGGGGGCCCCAATCAGCCCCAGCATTTT CASSLSGGPNQPQHF
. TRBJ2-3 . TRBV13 TGTGCCAGCAGCTATCCGGACAAAGATACGCAGTATTTT CASSYPDKDTQYF
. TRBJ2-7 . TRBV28 TGTGCCAGCAGTTTAAGCGGCCGCTCCGGGTCCTACGAGCAGTACTTC CASSLSGRSGSYEQYF
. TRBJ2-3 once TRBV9 TGTGCCAGCAGCCCGGGGGACAGCACCCCGGGGGATACGCAGTATTTT CASSPGDSTPGDTQYF